This TCR beta chain was obtained from a study of shared clonotypes between healthy human individuals. Repertoires were generated with immunoSEQ multiplex PCR, while TCRdb's copy carries only in-frame clones and drops some. The table has under 600,000 clones, around 97% seen once. The CDR3 spans 17 residues. The germline gives CDR1 SGHAT, CDR2 FQNNGV. Trimming stripped 5 bases from V and 5 bases from J, with 23 bases between. Findings and caveats of the study: It was anticipated that sequencing depth would influence how many clonotypes donors shared.

About this clone: Its antigen remains unknown.

This sequence joins TRBV11-2 and TRBJ2-3, with D possibly TRBD2 on 7 matching bases. This TCR was sampled from a woman in her 30s in good health. Material for sequencing was naive CD4+ T cells sorted from blood. Documented subset: CD45RA+ positively selected. CDR3 loop: CASSGGGVGRIGDTQYF. In DNA, the CDR3 is TGTGCCAGCAGCGGAGGGGGGGTCGGACGAATTGGAGATACGCAGTATTTT.